This TCR beta chain was sequenced for a study of human T cells and chemical hapten exposure. About the study: Throughout the approximately 26-week study, diphenylcyclopropenone was applied weekly to the patients' scalps. Study outcomes and limitations: TCRs above 1 in 1000 frequency did not change with DPC sensitization. Donors' alopecia may make their immune response differ from healthy people's.

This CDR3 has 13 amino acids. Time point specified: patch test 1, 2 weeks after DPC sensitization. Treatment here: therapeutic diphenylcyclopropenone sensitization with weekly scalp DPC. This clonotype was counted many times. Its target is unknown. Individual cDNA molecules each carried unique molecular identifiers attached by the library. TCRdb fed the RACE reads into MiXCR, producing one record per CDR3 protein. The table has some 49,000 distinct CDR3 sequences, 8% to 9.5% seen once. This specimen was whole blood, taken in connection with sensitization to the hapten diphenylcyclopropenone (DPC). The chain couples TRBV12-2 to TRBJ1-1. TRBV12-2 is described as a pseudogene. This receptor was obtained from a woman aged 45-60 years with alopecia areata. Some clones in this sample may be carry-over from other donors' samples. The CDR3 DNA reads TGTGCAAGTCGCCTTCAATGGAACACTGAAGCTTTCTTT. Translating it yields CASRLQWNTEAFF.